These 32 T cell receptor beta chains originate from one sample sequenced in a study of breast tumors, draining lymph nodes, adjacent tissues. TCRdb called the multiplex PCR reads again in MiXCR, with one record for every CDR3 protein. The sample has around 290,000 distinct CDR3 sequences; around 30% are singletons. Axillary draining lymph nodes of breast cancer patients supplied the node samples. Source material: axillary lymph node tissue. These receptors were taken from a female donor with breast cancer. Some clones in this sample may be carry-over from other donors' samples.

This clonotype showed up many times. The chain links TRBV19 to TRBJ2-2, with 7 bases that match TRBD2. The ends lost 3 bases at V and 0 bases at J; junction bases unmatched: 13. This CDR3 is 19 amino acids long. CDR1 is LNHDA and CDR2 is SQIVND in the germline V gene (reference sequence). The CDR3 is CASSMRGLSGHANTGELFF. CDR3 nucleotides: TGTGCCAGTAGTATGAGGGGCCTTAGCGGGCACGCGAACACCGGGGAGCTGTTTTTT.

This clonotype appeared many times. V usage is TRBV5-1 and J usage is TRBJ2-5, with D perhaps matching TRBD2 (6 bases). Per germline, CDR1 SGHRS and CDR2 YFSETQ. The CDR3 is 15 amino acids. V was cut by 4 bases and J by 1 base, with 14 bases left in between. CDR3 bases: TGCGCCAGCAGCCCCGGGGGTAGCGGCCAAGAGACCCAGTACTTC. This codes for CASSPGGSGQETQYF.

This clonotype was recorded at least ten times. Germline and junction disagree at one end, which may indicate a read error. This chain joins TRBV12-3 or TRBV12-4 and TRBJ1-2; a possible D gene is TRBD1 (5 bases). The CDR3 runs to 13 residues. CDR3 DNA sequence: TGTGCCAGCAGTGTAAGGAGACAGCTTAATCGGGCCTTC. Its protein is CASSVRRQLNRAF.

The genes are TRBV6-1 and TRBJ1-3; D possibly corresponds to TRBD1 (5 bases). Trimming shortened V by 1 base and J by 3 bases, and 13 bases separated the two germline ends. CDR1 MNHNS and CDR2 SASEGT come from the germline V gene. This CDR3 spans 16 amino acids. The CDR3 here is CASSEGGGAGGNTIYF. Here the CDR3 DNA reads TGTGCCAGCAGTGAAGGGGGAGGGGCCGGTGGAAACACCATATATTTT.

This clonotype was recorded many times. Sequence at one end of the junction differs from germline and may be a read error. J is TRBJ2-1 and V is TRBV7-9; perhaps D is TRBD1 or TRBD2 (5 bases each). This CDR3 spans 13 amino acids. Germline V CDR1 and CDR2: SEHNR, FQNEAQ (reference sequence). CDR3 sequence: CASRDPLGDPSNF. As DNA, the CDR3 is TGTGCCAGCAGAGACCCTTTAGGGGACCCCTCAAACTTC.

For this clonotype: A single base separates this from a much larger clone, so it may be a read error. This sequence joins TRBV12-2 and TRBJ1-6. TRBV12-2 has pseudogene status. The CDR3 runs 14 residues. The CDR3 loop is CASRPPTRDSPLHF. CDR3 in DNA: TGTGCAAGTCGCCCGCCGACGAGGGATTCACCCCTCCACTTT.

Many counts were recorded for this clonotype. CDR3 loop: CASSLVRWPDQETQYF. Written as DNA, the CDR3 is TGTGCCAGCAGCTTAGTACGTTGGCCAGATCAAGAGACCCAGTACTTC. V gene TRBV7-8 combines with J gene TRBJ2-5; D unresolved. With 1 base removed from V and 2 bases from J, the gap between germline ends came to 14 bases. Germline V lookup: CDR1 SGHVS, CDR2 FQNEAQ. This CDR3 is built from 16 residues.

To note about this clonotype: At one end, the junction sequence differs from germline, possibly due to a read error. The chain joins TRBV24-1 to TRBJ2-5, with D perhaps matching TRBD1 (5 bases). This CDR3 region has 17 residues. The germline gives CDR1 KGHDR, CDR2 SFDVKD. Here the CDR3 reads CAASDWGRAPEKETQYF. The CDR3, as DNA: TGTGCCGCCAGTGATTGGGGCAGGGCACCAGAGAAGGAGACCCAGTACTTC.

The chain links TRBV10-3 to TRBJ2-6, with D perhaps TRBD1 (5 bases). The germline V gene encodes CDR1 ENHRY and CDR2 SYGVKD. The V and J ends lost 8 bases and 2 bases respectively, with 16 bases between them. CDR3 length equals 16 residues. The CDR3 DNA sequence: TGTGCCATCGCCCTGGATAGGGGCGCTGGGGCCAACGTCCTGACTTTC. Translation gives CAIALDRGAGANVLTF.

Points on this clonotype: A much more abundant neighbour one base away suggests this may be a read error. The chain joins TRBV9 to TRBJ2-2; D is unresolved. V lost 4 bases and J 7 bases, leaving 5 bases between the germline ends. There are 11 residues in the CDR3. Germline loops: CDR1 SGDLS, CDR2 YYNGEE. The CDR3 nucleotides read TGTGCCAGCAGCACCCTCGGGGAGCTGTTTTTT. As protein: CASSTLGELFF. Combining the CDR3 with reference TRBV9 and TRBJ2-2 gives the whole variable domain DSGVTQTPKHLITATGQRVTLRCSPRSGDLSVYWYQQSLDQGLQFLIQYYNGEERAKGNILERFSAQQFPDLHSELNLSSLELGDSALYFCASSTLGELFFGEGSRLTVL.

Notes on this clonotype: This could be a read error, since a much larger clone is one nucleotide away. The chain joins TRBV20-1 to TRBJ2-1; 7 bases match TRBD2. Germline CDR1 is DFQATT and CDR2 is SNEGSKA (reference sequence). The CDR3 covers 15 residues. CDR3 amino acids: CSAGDLERGYNEQFF. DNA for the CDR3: TGCAGTGCTGGAGATCTGGAGCGGGGCTACAATGAGCAGTTCTTC.

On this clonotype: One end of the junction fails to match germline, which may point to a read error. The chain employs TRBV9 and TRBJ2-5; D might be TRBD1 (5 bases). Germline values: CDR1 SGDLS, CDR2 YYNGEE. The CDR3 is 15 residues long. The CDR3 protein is CASSQDSSREETLYF. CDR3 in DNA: TGTGCCAGCAGCCAAGATAGTAGCAGGGAAGAGACCCTGTACTTC.

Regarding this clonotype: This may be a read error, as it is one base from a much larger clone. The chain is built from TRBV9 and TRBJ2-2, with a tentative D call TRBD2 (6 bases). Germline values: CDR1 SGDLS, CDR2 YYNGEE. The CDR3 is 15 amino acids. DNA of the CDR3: TGTGCCAGCAGCGTAGTTGGAGGGAACACCGGGGAGCCGTTTTTT. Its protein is CASSVVGGNTGEPFF.

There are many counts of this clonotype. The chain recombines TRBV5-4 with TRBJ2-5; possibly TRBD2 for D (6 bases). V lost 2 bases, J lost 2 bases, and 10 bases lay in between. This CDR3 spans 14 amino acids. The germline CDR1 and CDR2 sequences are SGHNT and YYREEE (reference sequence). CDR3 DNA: TGTGCCAGCAGCTTACTAGCTCGTCAAGAGACCCAGTACTTC. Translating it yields CASSLLARQETQYF. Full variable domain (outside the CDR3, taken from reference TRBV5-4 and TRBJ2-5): ETGVTQSPTHLIKTRGQQVTLRCSSQSGHNTVSWYQQALGQGPQFIFQYYREEENGRGNFPPRFSGLQFPNYSSELNVNALELDDSALYLCASSLLARQETQYFGPGTRLLVL.

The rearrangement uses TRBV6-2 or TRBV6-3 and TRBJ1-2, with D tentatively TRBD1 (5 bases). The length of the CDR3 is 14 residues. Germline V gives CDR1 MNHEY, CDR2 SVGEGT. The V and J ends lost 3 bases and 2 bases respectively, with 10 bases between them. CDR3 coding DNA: TGTGCCAGCAGTTATGGGGGTCCCAACTATGGCTACACCTTC. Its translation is CASSYGGPNYGYTF.

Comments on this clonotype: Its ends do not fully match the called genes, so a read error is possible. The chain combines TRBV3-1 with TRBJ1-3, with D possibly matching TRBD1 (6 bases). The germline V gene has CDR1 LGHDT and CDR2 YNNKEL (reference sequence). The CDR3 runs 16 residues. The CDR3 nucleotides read TGTGCCAGCACCCTGAAAGGGGGGTACTCTGGAAACACTATATATTTT. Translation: CASTLKGGYSGNTIYF.

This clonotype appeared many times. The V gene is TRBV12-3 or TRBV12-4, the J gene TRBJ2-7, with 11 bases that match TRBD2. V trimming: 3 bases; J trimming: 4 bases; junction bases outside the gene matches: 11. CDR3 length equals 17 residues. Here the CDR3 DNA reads TGTGCCAGCAGTTTTTTCCTAGCGGGAGGACTCATGTACGAGCAGTACTTC. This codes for CASSFFLAGGLMYEQYF.

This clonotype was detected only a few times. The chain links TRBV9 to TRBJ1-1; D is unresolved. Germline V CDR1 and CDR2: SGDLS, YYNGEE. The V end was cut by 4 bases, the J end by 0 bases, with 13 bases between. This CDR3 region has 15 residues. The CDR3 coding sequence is TGTGCCAGCAGCTTTACACCGCTTTTGAACACTGAAGCTTTCTTT. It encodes CASSFTPLLNTEAFF.

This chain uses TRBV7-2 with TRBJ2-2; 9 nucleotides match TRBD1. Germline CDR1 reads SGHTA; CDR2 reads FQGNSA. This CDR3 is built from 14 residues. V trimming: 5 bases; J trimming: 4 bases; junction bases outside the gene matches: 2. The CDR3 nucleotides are TGTGCCAGCAGCAGGGGACAGGGCACCGGGGAGCTGTTTTTT. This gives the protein CASSRGQGTGELFF.

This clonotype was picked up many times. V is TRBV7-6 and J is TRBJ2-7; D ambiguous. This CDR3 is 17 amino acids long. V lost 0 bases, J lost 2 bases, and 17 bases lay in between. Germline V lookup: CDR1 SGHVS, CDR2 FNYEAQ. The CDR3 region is CASSLARSFSVAYEQYF. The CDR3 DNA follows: TGTGCCAGCAGCTTAGCGCGCTCATTTAGTGTGGCCTACGAGCAGTACTTC.

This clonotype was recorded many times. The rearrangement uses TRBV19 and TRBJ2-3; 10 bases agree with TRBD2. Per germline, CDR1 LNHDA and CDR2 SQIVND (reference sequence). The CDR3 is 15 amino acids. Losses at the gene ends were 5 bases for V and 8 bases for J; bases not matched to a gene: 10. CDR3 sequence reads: CASSGKSSGSVTQYF. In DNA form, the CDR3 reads TGTGCCAGTAGTGGCAAGTCTAGCGGGAGTGTTACGCAGTATTTT.

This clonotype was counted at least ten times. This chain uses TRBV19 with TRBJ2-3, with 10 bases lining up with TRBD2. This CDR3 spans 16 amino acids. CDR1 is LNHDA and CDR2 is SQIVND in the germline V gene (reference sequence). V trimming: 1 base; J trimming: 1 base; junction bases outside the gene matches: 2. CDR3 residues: CASSIGGLAGTDTQYF. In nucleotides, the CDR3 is TGTGCCAGTAGTATAGGAGGACTAGCGGGCACAGATACGCAGTATTTT.

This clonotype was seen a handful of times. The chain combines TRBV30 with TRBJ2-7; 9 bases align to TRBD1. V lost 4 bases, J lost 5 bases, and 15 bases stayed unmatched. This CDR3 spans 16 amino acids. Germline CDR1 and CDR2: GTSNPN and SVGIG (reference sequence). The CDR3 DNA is TGTGCCTGGACAAAGGGGCCGTACAGGGGGCCGGACGAGCAGTACTTC. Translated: CAWTKGPYRGPDEQYF.

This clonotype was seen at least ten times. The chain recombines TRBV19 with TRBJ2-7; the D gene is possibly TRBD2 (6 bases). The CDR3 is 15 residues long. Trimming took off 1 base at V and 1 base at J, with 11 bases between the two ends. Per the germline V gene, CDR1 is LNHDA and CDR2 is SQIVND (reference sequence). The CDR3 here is CASSIVAESSYEQYF. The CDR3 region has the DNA TGTGCCAGTAGTATAGTAGCGGAGAGTTCCTACGAGCAGTACTTC.

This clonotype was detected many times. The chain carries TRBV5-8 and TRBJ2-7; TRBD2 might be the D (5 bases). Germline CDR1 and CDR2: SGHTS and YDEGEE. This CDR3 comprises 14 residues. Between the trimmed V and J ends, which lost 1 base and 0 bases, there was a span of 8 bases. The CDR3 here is CASSLRRSSYEQYF. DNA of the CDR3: TGTGCCAGCAGCTTGAGGAGGAGCTCCTACGAGCAGTACTTC.

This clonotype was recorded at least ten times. CDR3 region: CASSGDRDQPQHF. CDR3 coding DNA: TGTGCCAGCAGCGGGGACAGGGATCAGCCCCAGCATTTT. The chain couples TRBV7-8 to TRBJ1-5; 9 bases line up with TRBD1. From germline, CDR1 is SGHVS and CDR2 FQNEAQ. CDR3 size: 13 residues. The ends lost 5 bases at V and 5 bases at J; junction bases unmatched: 1.

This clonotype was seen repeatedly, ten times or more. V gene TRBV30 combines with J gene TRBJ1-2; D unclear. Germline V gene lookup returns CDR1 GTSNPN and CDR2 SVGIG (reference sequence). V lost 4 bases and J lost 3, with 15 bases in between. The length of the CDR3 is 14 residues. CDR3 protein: CAWNLGSIYYGYTF. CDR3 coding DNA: TGTGCCTGGAACCTGGGGTCGATATACTATGGCTACACCTTC.

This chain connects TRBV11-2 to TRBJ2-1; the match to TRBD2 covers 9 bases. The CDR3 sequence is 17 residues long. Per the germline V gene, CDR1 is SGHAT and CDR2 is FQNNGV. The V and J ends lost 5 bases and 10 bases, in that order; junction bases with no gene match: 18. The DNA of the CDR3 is TGTGCCAGCAGCCCCCGGACTAGCGCGACCGTCCAAGCGGAGCAGTTCTTC. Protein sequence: CASSPRTSATVQAEQFF.

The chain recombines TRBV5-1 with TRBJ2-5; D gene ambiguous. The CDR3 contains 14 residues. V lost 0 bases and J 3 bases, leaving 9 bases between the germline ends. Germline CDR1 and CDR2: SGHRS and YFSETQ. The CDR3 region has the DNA TGCGCCAGCAGCTTGGGGTCTTTGGAAGAGACCCAGTACTTC. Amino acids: CASSLGSLEETQYF.

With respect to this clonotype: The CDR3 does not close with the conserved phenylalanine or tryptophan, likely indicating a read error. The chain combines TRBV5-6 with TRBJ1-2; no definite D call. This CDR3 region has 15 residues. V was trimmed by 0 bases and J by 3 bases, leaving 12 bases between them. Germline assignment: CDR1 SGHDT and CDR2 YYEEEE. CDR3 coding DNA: TGTGCCAGCAGCTTGGGACGGCCGATATACTATGGCTACACCCTC. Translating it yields CASSLGRPIYYGYTL.

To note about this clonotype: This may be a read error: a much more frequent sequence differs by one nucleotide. This CDR3 reads CASSYPTGQGVSSGNTIYF. The CDR3 bases are TGTGCCAGCAGTTACCCGACGGGACAGGGGGTCAGCTCTGGAAACACCATATATTTT. The V call is TRBV6-6, the J call TRBJ1-3; TRBD1 aligns across 11 bases. CDR1 is MNHNY and CDR2 is SVGAGI in the germline V gene (reference sequence). The CDR3 contains 19 residues. The junction had 9 bases not matched to a gene; V was cut back by 2 bases and J by 0 bases.

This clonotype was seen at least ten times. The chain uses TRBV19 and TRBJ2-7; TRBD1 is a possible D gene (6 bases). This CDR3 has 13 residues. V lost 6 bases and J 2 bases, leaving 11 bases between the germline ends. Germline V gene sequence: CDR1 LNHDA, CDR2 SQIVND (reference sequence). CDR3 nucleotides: TGTGCCAGTAGAGGGACACTTACCTACGAGCAGTACTTC. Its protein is CASRGTLTYEQYF.